Presented here are 17 T cell receptor beta chains from one specimen sequenced in a study of blood T cells in healthy people across ages. Primers used in a second PCR of about 6 to 11 cycles were a sample-barcoded 5' primer and a J-beta primer mix. TCRdb ran MiXCR on the 5' RACE reads and lists one entry per CDR3 protein. The data show some 1.5 million distinct CDR3 sequences, 35% to 45% seen once. Sample: blood. The receptors were sampled from a woman under 30 in good health.

Points on this clonotype: The junction and the germline gene differ at one end; a read error may be behind it. The V and J genes are TRBV11-2 and TRBJ2-3, with no clear D. The CDR3 has 16 residues. Germline values: CDR1 SGHAT, CDR2 FQNNGV. DNA for the CDR3: TGTGCCAGCAGCTTAGATCGGCGGATTTACACAGATACGCGGTATTTT. Residues: CASSLDRRIYTDTRYF.

This clonotype was recorded only once. The V gene is TRBV2, the J gene TRBJ2-7; D is unclear. Looked up from germline, CDR1 is SNHLY and CDR2 is FYNNEI. The CDR3 has 14 residues. V was clipped by 10 bases and J by 0 bases, with 16 bases between them. CDR3 amino acids: CATTRTANSYEQYF. In DNA, the CDR3 is TGTGCCACTACACGGACGGCGAACTCCTACGAGCAGTACTTC.

This clonotype has only a few counts. In nucleotides, the CDR3 is TGTGCCATCAGTGACCCATACGGGAATCAGCCCCAGCATTTT. This gives the protein CAISDPYGNQPQHF. V is TRBV10-3 and J is TRBJ1-5; no firm D call. V dropped 3 bases and J dropped 4 bases, with 10 bases sitting between them. Germline V CDR1 and CDR2: ENHRY, SYGVKD. This CDR3 has 14 residues.

The chain combines TRBV20-1 with TRBJ2-5; TRBD1 or TRBD2 may be the D gene (5 bases each). Germline V lookup: CDR1 DFQATT, CDR2 SNEGSKA (reference sequence). The V gene lost 0 bases and the J gene lost 5 bases, with 16 bases spanning the gap. This CDR3 has 15 amino acids. CDR3 nucleotide sequence: TGCAGTGCTAGAGATCTTGGTTCAGGGACGGAGACCCAGTACTTC. As protein: CSARDLGSGTETQYF.

The rearrangement links TRBV10-3 to TRBJ2-5, with 14 positions matching TRBD2. V lost 6 bases to trimming and J lost 0 bases; unmatched junction nucleotides: 0. This CDR3 has 15 amino acids. Looked up from germline, CDR1 is ENHRY and CDR2 is SYGVKD. The CDR3 region is CAIRTSGGDQETQYF. The CDR3 nucleotides read TGTGCCATCAGGACTAGCGGGGGGGACCAAGAGACCCAGTACTTC.

This clonotype was observed a few times. The chain couples TRBV4-3 to TRBJ1-2; 11 bases are shared with TRBD1. Looked up from germline, CDR1 is LGHNA and CDR2 is YSLEER. V shed 0 bases and J 5 bases; nucleotides not matched to a gene: 11. CDR3 length: 18 residues. The CDR3 reads CASSQDRISGTGGYGYTF. The DNA of the CDR3 is TGCGCCAGCAGCCAAGATAGGATATCCGGGACAGGGGGTTATGGCTACACCTTC.

This rearrangement joins TRBV27 to TRBJ1-1; D gene unclear. This CDR3 has 15 residues. Germline values: CDR1 MNHEY, CDR2 SMNVEV (reference sequence). The V end was cut by 8 bases, the J end by 4 bases, with 20 bases between. CDR3 loop: CASYPSGSMGTEAFF. DNA of the CDR3: TGTGCCAGCTACCCCTCCGGGTCCATGGGCACTGAAGCTTTCTTT.

The chain uses TRBV6-5 and TRBJ1-4; D might be TRBD1 (6 bases). This CDR3 contains 15 residues. CDR1 MNHEY and CDR2 SVGAGI come from the germline V gene. The V gene lost 2 bases and the J gene lost 5 bases, with 12 bases spanning the gap. CDR3 in DNA: TGTGCCAGCAGTTACCAACAGGGAGGGAATGAAAAACTGTTTTTT. Translation gives CASSYQQGGNEKLFF.

This clonotype has more than one count but fewer than ten. The chain uses TRBV6-1 and TRBJ2-7, with D uncertain. This CDR3 region has 13 residues. V lost 3 bases, J lost 0 bases, and 6 bases lay in between. The germline V gene encodes CDR1 MNHNS and CDR2 SASEGT. Here the CDR3 DNA reads TGTGCCAGCAGTGAGGGATACTCCTACGAGCAGTACTTC. It specifies CASSEGYSYEQYF.

V usage is TRBV29-1 and J usage is TRBJ2-7; 8 nucleotides line up with TRBD2. V gave up 4 bases and J gave up 7 bases; unmatched junction bases: 6. Per germline, CDR1 SQVTM and CDR2 ANQGSEA. This CDR3 spans 12 amino acids. The CDR3 spells CSVVVGGGEQYF. As DNA, the CDR3 is TGCAGCGTTGTTGTTGGCGGGGGGGAGCAGTACTTC.

Here the CDR3 reads CASSPRDRGDYNEQFF. In nucleotides, the CDR3 is TGTGCCAGCTCACCACGGGACAGGGGGGATTACAATGAGCAGTTCTTC. V usage is TRBV18 and J usage is TRBJ2-1; 11 nucleotides align to TRBD1. J gave up 4 bases and V 1 base, and 3 bases lay outside the gene matches. This CDR3 is 16 amino acids long. Per germline, CDR1 KGHSH and CDR2 LQKENI. The full variable domain, its missing parts supplied by reference TRBV18 and TRBJ2-1, is NAGVMQNPRHLVRRRGQEARLRCSPMKGHSHVYWYRQLPEEGLKFMVYLQKENIIDESGMPKERFSAEFPKEGPSILRIQQVVRGDSAAYFCASSPRDRGDYNEQFFGPGTRLTVL.

V and J are TRBV5-1 and TRBJ2-3, with D unclear. Trimming shortened V by 1 base and J by 8 bases, and 11 bases separated the two germline ends. The germline V gene has CDR1 SGHRS and CDR2 YFSETQ. The CDR3 is 13 amino acids. CDR3 sequence: CASSLSRQVTQYF. Here the CDR3 DNA reads TGCGCCAGCAGCTTGTCGCGGCAGGTTACGCAGTATTTT.

This clonotype was seen more than once but under ten times. This chain connects TRBV29-1 to TRBJ2-4; D gene ambiguous. Germline-derived CDR1 and CDR2 are SQVTM and ANQGSEA. Trimming shortened V by 4 bases and J by 3 bases, and 10 bases separated the two germline ends. CDR3 length: 13 amino acids. The CDR3 here is CSVGGRNKNIQYF. CDR3 bases: TGCAGCGTTGGTGGGCGAAACAAAAACATTCAGTACTTC.

This clonotype was counted only a few times. The V gene is TRBV28, the J gene TRBJ2-5, with a possible D match to TRBD2 (5 bases). CDR3 length: 13 residues. CDR1 MDHEN and CDR2 SYDVKM come from the germline V gene. V lost 4 bases and J 7 bases, leaving 13 bases between the germline ends. CDR3 DNA: TGTGCCAGCAGTTATGTCCGTCGGGGGACCCAGTACTTC. Translated, it gives CASSYVRRGTQYF.

The table lists this clonotype with a few counts. Written as DNA, the CDR3 is TGCGCCAGCAGCCCCTCTAGCGCTGGAGAGACCCAGTACTTC. It codes for CASSPSSAGETQYF. This chain uses TRBV4-1 with TRBJ2-5, with D tentatively TRBD2 (6 bases). Trimming stripped 4 bases from V and 4 bases from J, with 13 bases between. The CDR3 runs to 14 residues. Germline CDR1 and CDR2: MGHRA and YSYEKL.

V usage is TRBV7-2 and J usage is TRBJ2-1, with D unclear. Germline-derived CDR1 and CDR2 are SGHTA and FQGNSA. V shed 0 bases and J shed 9 bases, with 9 bases lying between them. The CDR3 runs to 13 residues. The CDR3 reads CASSLATPLEQFF. Written as DNA, the CDR3 is TGTGCCAGCAGCTTAGCAACCCCTCTTGAGCAGTTCTTC.

In this sample, this clonotype turned up many times. The V and J genes are TRBV24-1 and TRBJ2-7; D gene unclear. Germline V gene sequence: CDR1 KGHDR, CDR2 SFDVKD. Trimming stripped 2 bases from V and 0 bases from J, with 7 bases between. CDR3 size: 14 residues. CDR3 sequence (DNA): TGTGCCACCAGTGATTCGGCGGCCTCCTACGAGCAGTACTTC. Protein product: CATSDSAASYEQYF.